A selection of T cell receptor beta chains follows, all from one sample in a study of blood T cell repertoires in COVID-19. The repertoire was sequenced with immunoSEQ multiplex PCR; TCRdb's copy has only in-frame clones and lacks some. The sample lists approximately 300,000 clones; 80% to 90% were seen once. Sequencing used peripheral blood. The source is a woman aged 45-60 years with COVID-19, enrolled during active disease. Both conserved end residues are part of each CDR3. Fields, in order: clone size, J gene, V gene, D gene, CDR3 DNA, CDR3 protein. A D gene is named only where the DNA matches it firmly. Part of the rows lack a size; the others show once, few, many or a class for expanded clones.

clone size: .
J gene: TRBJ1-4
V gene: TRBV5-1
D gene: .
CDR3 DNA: TGCGCCAGCAGGGAGGGAGCTAATGAAAAACTGTTTTTT
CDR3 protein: CASREGANEKLFF

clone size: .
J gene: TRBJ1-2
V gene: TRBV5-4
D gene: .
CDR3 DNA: TGTGCCAGCAGCTTGGCCGTTACTTCTCCAGGGCCCGACTATGGCTACACCTTC
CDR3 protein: CASSLAVTSPGPDYGYTF

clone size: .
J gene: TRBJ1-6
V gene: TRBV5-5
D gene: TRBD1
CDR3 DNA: TGTGCCAGCAGCTTGCGGACAGGGACAGGGGGGCTACCCCTCCACTTT
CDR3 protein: CASSLRTGTGGLPLHF

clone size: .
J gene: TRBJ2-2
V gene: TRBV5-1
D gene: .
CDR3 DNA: TGCGCCAGCAGCTTGGCCTTTCCGAACACCGGGGAGCTGTTTTTT
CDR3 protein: CASSLAFPNTGELFF

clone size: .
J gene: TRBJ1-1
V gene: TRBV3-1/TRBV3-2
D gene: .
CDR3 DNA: TGTGCCAGTAGGAGGAACACTGAAGCTTTCTTT
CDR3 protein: CASRRNTEAFF

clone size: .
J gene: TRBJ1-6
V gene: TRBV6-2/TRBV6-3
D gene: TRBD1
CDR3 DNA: TGTGCCAGCAGTACAGGGGGAGATAATTCACCCCTCCACTTT
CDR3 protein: CASSTGGDNSPLHF

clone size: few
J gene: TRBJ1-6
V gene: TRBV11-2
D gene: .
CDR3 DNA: TGTGCCAGCAAGGACAGATGGAGAAATTCACCCCTCCACTTT
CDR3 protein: CASKDRWRNSPLHF

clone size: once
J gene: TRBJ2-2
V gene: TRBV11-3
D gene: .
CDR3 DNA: TGTGCCAGCAGCTTCGGGATTACCACCGGGGAGCTGTTTTTT
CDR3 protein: CASSFGITTGELFF

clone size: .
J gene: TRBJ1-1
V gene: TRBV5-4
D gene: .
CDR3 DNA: TGTGCCAGCAACCTACCCGGGACGGCGGGGGCTGAAGCTTTCTTT
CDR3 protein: CASNLPGTAGAEAFF

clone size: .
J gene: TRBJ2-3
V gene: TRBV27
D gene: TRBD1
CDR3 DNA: TGTGCCAGCAGTGAGCCGGGACAGGGGAACTGTACGCAGTATTTT
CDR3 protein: CASSEPGQGNCTQYF

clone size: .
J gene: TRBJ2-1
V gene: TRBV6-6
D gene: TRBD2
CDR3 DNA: TGTGCCAGCAGTAGCCCGAGCGGGAGGGCGAGGAATGAGCAGTTCTTC
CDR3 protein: CASSSPSGRARNEQFF

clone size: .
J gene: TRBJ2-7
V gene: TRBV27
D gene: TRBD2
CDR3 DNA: TGTGCCAGCAGTACCCGCCGCGGGAGTTCGGAGCAGTACTTC
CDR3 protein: CASSTRRGSSEQYF

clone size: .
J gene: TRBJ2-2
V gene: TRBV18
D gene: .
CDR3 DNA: TGTGCCAGCTCACCGACAATTGCCAGGGGTGACACCGGGGAGCTGTTTTTT
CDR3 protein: CASSPTIARGDTGELFF

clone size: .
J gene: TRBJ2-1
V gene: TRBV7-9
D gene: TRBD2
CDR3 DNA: TGTGCCAGCGGACTGGGAGGGAGCTCCTACAATGAGCAGTTCTTC
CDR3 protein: CASGLGGSSYNEQFF

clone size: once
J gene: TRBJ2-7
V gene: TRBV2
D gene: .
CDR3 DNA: TGTGCCAGCGGGTGGACGAGGGTCGGCGAGCAGTACTTC
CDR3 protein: CASGWTRVGEQYF

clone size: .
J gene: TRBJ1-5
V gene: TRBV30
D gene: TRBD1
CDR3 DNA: TGTGCCTGGAAACGGACAGGGAAGGATCAGCCCCAGCATTTT
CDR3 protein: CAWKRTGKDQPQHF

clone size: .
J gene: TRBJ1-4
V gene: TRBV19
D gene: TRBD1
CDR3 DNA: TGTGCCAGTAGTGATGACAGGGGGCGGACTAATGAAAAACTGTTTTTT
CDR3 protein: CASSDDRGRTNEKLFF

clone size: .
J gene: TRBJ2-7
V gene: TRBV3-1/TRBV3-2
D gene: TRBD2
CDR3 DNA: TGTGCCAGCAGCCAAGCTAGCGGGAGCTCCTACGAGCAGTACTTC
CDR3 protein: CASSQASGSSYEQYF

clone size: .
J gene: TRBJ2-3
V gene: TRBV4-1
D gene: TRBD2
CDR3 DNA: TGCGCCAGCAGCCCCCCCGGGCTAGCGGGAGCGGATACGCAGTATTTT
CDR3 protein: CASSPPGLAGADTQYF

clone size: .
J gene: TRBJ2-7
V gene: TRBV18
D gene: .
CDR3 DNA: TGTGCCAGCTCACCACTCAGGGGCACGCAGTACTTC
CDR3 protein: CASSPLRGTQYF

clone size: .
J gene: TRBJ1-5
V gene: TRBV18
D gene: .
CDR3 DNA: TGTGCCAGCTCACGCGGACATATTAGCAATCAGCCCCAGCATTTT
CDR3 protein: CASSRGHISNQPQHF